This paragraph reports one T cell receptor beta chain. Antigen unknown. This sample was taken from a study of CXCR3-negative and CXCR3-positive naive CD8 T cells. This CDR3 is 18 amino acids long. Germline V CDR1 and CDR2: SGDLS, YYNGEE. Carrying UMI labels, the TRB cDNA libraries were prepared through 5' RACE. TCRdb reanalyzed the 5' RACE reads, giving one entry per CDR3 protein sequence and no DNA. The sample includes 75,000 to 100,000 distinct CDR3 sequences. Study-level results: CXCR3 expression dropped partially after cryopreservation, and most assays relied on fresh PBMCs. Hydrophobicity of TRB CDR3s was greater in CXCR3-positive naive cells than in CXCR3-negative naive cells. Memory cells differed in TRBV-TRBJ usage, but naive CXCR3-negative and CXCR3-positive cells had similar usage. Sequencing showed both naive subsets with comparably high diversity, and memory CD8+ cells much lower.

The sequence came from a human donor in good health. Some clones in this sample may be carry-over from other donors' samples. Sequencing was done on a sample of naive CXCR3+ CD8+ T cells from blood. The subset was: CD45RO-CCR7+CD27+CD95- naive CD8+ T cells expressing CXCR3 (TNR3+). V usage is TRBV9 and J usage is TRBJ1-2; TCRdb names TRBD1, which stays unverified in the absence of DNA. CDR3 region: CASSGLSPGQDPIYGYTF. The variable domain in full, with the rest retrieved from reference TRBV9 and TRBJ1-2, is DSGVTQTPKHLITATGQRVTLRCSPRSGDLSVYWYQQSLDQGLQFLIQYYNGEERAKGNILERFSAQQFPDLHSELNLSSLELGDSALYFCASSGLSPGQDPIYGYTFGSGTRLTVV.